Listed below are T cell receptor beta chains from one sample, sequenced in a study of T cell responses to AZD1222 COVID-19 vaccine. Measured with immunoSEQ multiplex PCR; TCRdb has only the in-frame clones, and not every one. Found here are more than 95,000 clones, more than 75% of them singletons; the top ten hold 9% to 9.5%. Here the sequenced sample was peripheral blood, taken on day 0 of AZD1222 vaccination. These receptors all come from an adult in good health. Each CDR3 is given with its conserved first and last residue. A D gene is named only where the DNA matches it firmly. Size tells how often a clone was seen (once, few, many) or the class of an expanded clone, and some rows leave it out.

j_gene: TRBJ1-1
v_gene: TRBV15
abundance: NA
d_gene: NA
CDR3nt: TGTGCCACCAGCAGAGATTCGAGGGGCGAAGCTTTCTTT
CDR3aa: CATSRDSRGEAFF

j_gene: TRBJ2-5
v_gene: TRBV7-9
abundance: NA
d_gene: NA
CDR3nt: TGTGCCAGCACCTTCGGGAGACAAGAGACCCAGTACTTC
CDR3aa: CASTFGRQETQYF

j_gene: TRBJ2-7
v_gene: TRBV28
abundance: NA
d_gene: TRBD1
CDR3nt: TGTGCCAGCAGTCCGACCGGGACAGGGTTCGAGCAGTACTTC
CDR3aa: CASSPTGTGFEQYF

j_gene: TRBJ2-2
v_gene: TRBV27
abundance: NA
d_gene: NA
CDR3nt: TGTGCCAGCAGTTTATGGAGACTCACCGGGGAGCTGTTTTTT
CDR3aa: CASSLWRLTGELFF

j_gene: TRBJ1-5
v_gene: TRBV30
abundance: NA
d_gene: NA
CDR3nt: TGTGCCTGGAGTGTAGGGGCCCGCAGAAATCAGCCCCAGCATTTT
CDR3aa: CAWSVGARRNQPQHF

j_gene: TRBJ2-7
v_gene: TRBV18
abundance: NA
d_gene: NA
CDR3nt: TGTGCCAGCTCACCTTGGGGGTCTCTGCGCAGCTCCTACGAGCAGTACTTC
CDR3aa: CASSPWGSLRSSYEQYF

j_gene: TRBJ2-7
v_gene: TRBV7-9
abundance: once
d_gene: NA
CDR3nt: TGTGCCAGCAGCCCCCGTGGGACACCTAACTACGAGCAGTACTTC
CDR3aa: CASSPRGTPNYEQYF

j_gene: TRBJ2-5
v_gene: TRBV19
abundance: NA
d_gene: NA
CDR3nt: TGTGCCAGTAGTATGGGACAACCCCAGACCCAGTACTTC
CDR3aa: CASSMGQPQTQYF

j_gene: TRBJ2-3
v_gene: TRBV5-4
abundance: NA
d_gene: NA
CDR3nt: TGTGCCAGCAGCTTGACCGGATCCACAGATACGCAGTATTTT
CDR3aa: CASSLTGSTDTQYF

j_gene: TRBJ2-1
v_gene: TRBV27
abundance: NA
d_gene: TRBD2
CDR3nt: TGTGCCAGCCTAAATTCGAGCGGGAGAGGAACCTACAATGAGCAGTTCTTC
CDR3aa: CASLNSSGRGTYNEQFF

j_gene: TRBJ2-1
v_gene: TRBV9
abundance: NA
d_gene: TRBD2
CDR3nt: TGTGCCAGCAGCGTAGTGGCCACTAGCGGGATAGGGGATGAGCAGTTCTTC
CDR3aa: CASSVVATSGIGDEQFF

j_gene: TRBJ2-5
v_gene: TRBV11-3
abundance: once
d_gene: TRBD1
CDR3nt: TGTGCCAGCAGCTCGGGACAGGGAGGAGAGACCCAGTACTTC
CDR3aa: CASSSGQGGETQYF

j_gene: TRBJ2-1
v_gene: TRBV6-2/TRBV6-3
abundance: NA
d_gene: NA
CDR3nt: TGTGCCAGCAGTGGGGACGGTAATGAGCAGTTCTTC
CDR3aa: CASSGDGNEQFF

j_gene: TRBJ2-7
v_gene: TRBV3-1/TRBV3-2
abundance: NA
d_gene: NA
CDR3nt: TGTGCCAGCAGCCAAGCAGCTCGGGTTTACGAGCAGTACTTC
CDR3aa: CASSQAARVYEQYF

j_gene: TRBJ2-7
v_gene: TRBV19
abundance: NA
d_gene: TRBD2
CDR3nt: TGTGCCAGTAGTTTCGTAGCGGGAGCAACCTACGAGCAGTACTTC
CDR3aa: CASSFVAGATYEQYF

j_gene: TRBJ2-1
v_gene: TRBV18
abundance: NA
d_gene: TRBD2
CDR3nt: TGTGCCAGCTCGCCCCTGGCCAGCGGGAGGGCCGAGGAGCAGTTCTTC
CDR3aa: CASSPLASGRAEEQFF

j_gene: TRBJ1-2
v_gene: TRBV5-6
abundance: NA
d_gene: NA
CDR3nt: TGTGCCAGCAGCTTGGAGGCGCGCGGCGGCTACACCTTC
CDR3aa: CASSLEARGGYTF

j_gene: TRBJ2-5
v_gene: TRBV5-1
abundance: NA
d_gene: TRBD1
CDR3nt: TGCGCCAGCAAAACAGGGGTGGTCCAGTACTTC
CDR3aa: CASKTGVVQYF

j_gene: TRBJ2-7
v_gene: TRBV12-3/TRBV12-4
abundance: NA
d_gene: NA
CDR3nt: TGTGCCAGCAGTCTTCAGGGAGCCTACGAGCAGTACTTC
CDR3aa: CASSLQGAYEQYF

j_gene: TRBJ1-4
v_gene: TRBV19
abundance: NA
d_gene: NA
CDR3nt: TGTGCCAGTAGTATCCGTAGGGGTGAAAAACTGTTTTTT
CDR3aa: CASSIRRGEKLFF

j_gene: TRBJ2-1
v_gene: TRBV3-1/TRBV3-2
abundance: NA
d_gene: NA
CDR3nt: TGTGCCAGCAGCCAACTATGGTACAATGAGCAGTTCTTC
CDR3aa: CASSQLWYNEQFF

j_gene: TRBJ1-2
v_gene: TRBV7-2
abundance: NA
d_gene: NA
CDR3nt: TGTGCCAGCAGCTTAACACAGGGCTACAACTATGGCTACACCTTC
CDR3aa: CASSLTQGYNYGYTF

j_gene: TRBJ1-5
v_gene: TRBV24-1
abundance: NA
d_gene: TRBD1
CDR3nt: TGTGCCACCAGCGTCGGGACAGTAAATCAGCCCCAGCATTTT
CDR3aa: CATSVGTVNQPQHF

j_gene: TRBJ2-1
v_gene: TRBV6-5
abundance: NA
d_gene: TRBD2
CDR3nt: TGTGCCAGCAGTTACTCGACTAGCGGGACGAATGAGCAGTTCTTC
CDR3aa: CASSYSTSGTNEQFF

j_gene: TRBJ1-5
v_gene: TRBV7-2
abundance: NA
d_gene: NA
CDR3nt: TGTGCCAGCACCCAATGGGAGGAAAGGCCCCAGCATTTT
CDR3aa: CASTQWEERPQHF

j_gene: TRBJ2-7
v_gene: TRBV6-5
abundance: NA
d_gene: TRBD2
CDR3nt: TGTGCCAGCAGTCGGGGACTAGCGGGAGGCGAGCAGTACTTC
CDR3aa: CASSRGLAGGEQYF

j_gene: TRBJ2-1
v_gene: TRBV6-2/TRBV6-3
abundance: NA
d_gene: NA
CDR3nt: TGTGCCAGCATCCCGGAGCCTCAGACGAGCGATCTTTACAATGAGCAGTTCTTC
CDR3aa: CASIPEPQTSDLYNEQFF

j_gene: TRBJ2-1
v_gene: TRBV18
abundance: NA
d_gene: NA
CDR3nt: TGTGCCAGCTCACCTGGAGGGAATGAGCAGTTCTTC
CDR3aa: CASSPGGNEQFF

j_gene: TRBJ2-7
v_gene: TRBV5-1
abundance: few
d_gene: TRBD2
CDR3nt: TGCGCCAGCAGCTTGGCGCCGGGACTAGCTTCCTACGAGCAGTACTTC
CDR3aa: CASSLAPGLASYEQYF

j_gene: TRBJ1-5
v_gene: TRBV30
abundance: few
d_gene: NA
CDR3nt: TGTGCCTGGAGAGTAGGGGACCAGCCCCAGCATTTT
CDR3aa: CAWRVGDQPQHF

j_gene: TRBJ1-1
v_gene: TRBV6-2/TRBV6-3
abundance: NA
d_gene: NA
CDR3nt: TGTGCCAGCAGTTCTCAGGGGCTCAACACTGAAGCTTTCTTT
CDR3aa: CASSSQGLNTEAFF

j_gene: TRBJ2-2
v_gene: TRBV19
abundance: NA
d_gene: TRBD2
CDR3nt: TGTGCCAGTAGTAACAGCGGGAGGTACACCGGGGAGCTGTTTTTT
CDR3aa: CASSNSGRYTGELFF

j_gene: TRBJ2-7
v_gene: TRBV28
abundance: NA
d_gene: NA
CDR3nt: TGTGCCAGCAGTCCCCTAACTAGTCTGTACGAGCAGTACTTC
CDR3aa: CASSPLTSLYEQYF

j_gene: TRBJ2-1
v_gene: TRBV7-9
abundance: NA
d_gene: NA
CDR3nt: TGTGCCAGCAGCGTTTTGGGGGGGCCTTACAATGAGCAGTTCTTC
CDR3aa: CASSVLGGPYNEQFF

j_gene: TRBJ2-7
v_gene: TRBV5-1
abundance: NA
d_gene: TRBD2
CDR3nt: TGCGCCAGCAGCTTGGGTAGCGGGAGGGGGAGCTCCTACGAGCAGTACTTC
CDR3aa: CASSLGSGRGSSYEQYF

j_gene: TRBJ1-2
v_gene: TRBV7-9
abundance: few
d_gene: NA
CDR3nt: TGTGCCAGCAGCTTGGAGGACAATACCTTGGGCTACACCTTC
CDR3aa: CASSLEDNTLGYTF

j_gene: TRBJ2-6
v_gene: TRBV2
abundance: once
d_gene: NA
CDR3nt: TGTGCCAGCAAAGCTCAGCCCTCTGGGGCCAACGTCCTGACTTTC
CDR3aa: CASKAQPSGANVLTF

j_gene: TRBJ1-2
v_gene: TRBV30
abundance: NA
d_gene: NA
CDR3nt: TGTGCCTGGAGTGTAACAGGCAACTATGGCTACACCTTC
CDR3aa: CAWSVTGNYGYTF

j_gene: TRBJ2-1
v_gene: TRBV23-1
abundance: NA
d_gene: NA
CDR3nt: TGCGCCAGCTATACCGGGACTCCCTTCTACAATGAGCAGTTCTTC
CDR3aa: CASYTGTPFYNEQFF

j_gene: TRBJ1-1
v_gene: TRBV4-2
abundance: few
d_gene: NA
CDR3nt: TGTGCCAGCAGCCAAGATTCGGTCCCAAACACTGAAGCTTTCTTT
CDR3aa: CASSQDSVPNTEAFF

j_gene: TRBJ1-5
v_gene: TRBV5-8
abundance: NA
d_gene: NA
CDR3nt: TGTGCCAGCAGCTTGCTGCAGCCCCAGCATTTT
CDR3aa: CASSLLQPQHF

j_gene: TRBJ1-6
v_gene: TRBV19
abundance: NA
d_gene: NA
CDR3nt: TGTGCCAGTAGTGACACCAGCTCCTATAATTCACCCCTCCACTTT
CDR3aa: CASSDTSSYNSPLHF

j_gene: TRBJ2-7
v_gene: TRBV5-6
abundance: NA
d_gene: NA
CDR3nt: TGTGCCAGCAGCTCAAAGTGGGGGTACGAGCAGTACTTC
CDR3aa: CASSSKWGYEQYF

j_gene: TRBJ2-7
v_gene: TRBV7-2
abundance: NA
d_gene: NA
CDR3nt: TGTGCCAGCAGCTTTTATGGTCTATCCTACGAGCAGTACTTC
CDR3aa: CASSFYGLSYEQYF

j_gene: TRBJ2-7
v_gene: TRBV7-9
abundance: NA
d_gene: NA
CDR3nt: TGTGCCAGCAGCTCAAGTGGGGGGACCCCCTACTTC
CDR3aa: CASSSSGGTPYF

j_gene: TRBJ2-5
v_gene: TRBV7-9
abundance: NA
d_gene: NA
CDR3nt: TGTGCCAGCAGCTTTAGGGGGGGAGAGACCCAGTACTTC
CDR3aa: CASSFRGGETQYF

j_gene: TRBJ1-2
v_gene: TRBV2
abundance: NA
d_gene: NA
CDR3nt: TGTGCCAGCAGTGATCACAGCCAGCTATGGGGAACCTTC
CDR3aa: CASSDHSQLWGTF

j_gene: TRBJ2-7
v_gene: TRBV5-1
abundance: once
d_gene: NA
CDR3nt: TGCGCCAGCAGCTTCAAGAGAGGGAGTTGGAGCGAGCAGTACTTC
CDR3aa: CASSFKRGSWSEQYF

j_gene: TRBJ2-3
v_gene: TRBV5-1
abundance: once
d_gene: NA
CDR3nt: TGCGCCAGCAGCCCGGGGACTCTCACAGATACGCAGTATTTT
CDR3aa: CASSPGTLTDTQYF

j_gene: TRBJ2-2
v_gene: TRBV3-1/TRBV3-2
abundance: NA
d_gene: TRBD2
CDR3nt: TGTGCCAGCAGCCAAGATTACAGCGGGAGGGGTTATCCGAACACCGGGGAGCTGTTTTTT
CDR3aa: CASSQDYSGRGYPNTGELFF

j_gene: TRBJ2-7
v_gene: TRBV5-1
abundance: few
d_gene: TRBD1
CDR3nt: TGCGCCAGCAGCGCAGGGACAGGGCGCGAGCAGTACTTC
CDR3aa: CASSAGTGREQYF